What follows are 4 T cell receptor beta chains derived from one specimen sequenced in a study of cytomegalovirus exposure and HLA in healthy donors. 13 Jbeta primers and 60 Vbeta primers were used for the PCR. Some clones are missing from TCRdb's copy, which holds only in-frame ones; the method was immunoSEQ multiplex PCR. The profile covers 130,000 or so clones, with around three fifths appearing a single time and under 9% taken by the ten largest. Sequencing was performed on PBMCs. The receptors originated from a woman aged 40-49 years in good health and CMV-seropositive.

The chain links TRBV28 to TRBJ2-1; D is ambiguous. In germline, CDR1 is MDHEN, CDR2 SYDVKM. V lost 5 bases and J lost 6, with 8 bases in between. This CDR3 comprises 12 residues. The CDR3 sequence is CASSRPSNEQFF. The CDR3 region has the DNA TGTGCCAGCAGTCGCCCTAGCAATGAGCAGTTCTTC.

V and J are TRBV11-2 and TRBJ1-5, with D maybe TRBD1 (5 bases). Trimming stripped 9 bases from V and 7 bases from J, with 16 bases between. The CDR3 sequence is 13 residues long. Germline CDR1 reads SGHAT; CDR2 reads FQNNGV. CDR3 protein: CASGLGTEQPQHF. In DNA form, the CDR3 reads TGTGCCAGTGGGTTGGGGACTGAACAGCCCCAGCATTTT.

This clone has just a few counts. This sample includes further DNA sequences coding for the same CDR3. The V and J genes are TRBV30 and TRBJ1-3; D possibly corresponds to TRBD1 (6 bases). The CDR3 runs 16 residues. The germline V gene has CDR1 GTSNPN and CDR2 SVGIG (reference sequence). Trimming took 0 bases from V and 4 from J, leaving 16 bases between them. The chain's CDR3 is CAWSVRGRGQGNTIYF. Written as DNA, the CDR3 is TGTGCCTGGAGTGTGCGGGGGCGGGGGCAAGGAAACACCATATATTTT.

V usage is TRBV7-2 and J usage is TRBJ1-5, with a tentative D call TRBD1 (6 bases). V shed 3 bases and J shed 8 bases, with 17 bases lying between them. CDR1 is SGHTA and CDR2 is FQGNSA in the germline V gene. CDR3 size: 15 residues. The CDR3 sequence: CASSFDPGHREPQHF. The CDR3 DNA reads as TGTGCCAGCAGCTTTGACCCGGGACACAGGGAGCCCCAGCATTTT.